Listed here are 27 T cell receptor beta chains from one sample, sequenced in a study of shared clonotypes between healthy human individuals. Libraries were prepared by immunoSEQ multiplex PCR; TCRdb keeps only in-frame clonotypes and omits some of them. The data show about 110,000 clones, around 65% seen once. Sequenced input: memory CD8+ T cells sorted from blood. As to subset: CD45RO+ cells pooled with CCR7-negative TemRA cells. The origin of the receptors is a woman aged 25 to 39 in good health.

The chain employs TRBV28 and TRBJ1-2; 7 positions match TRBD1. V shed 4 bases, J shed 8 bases, and the junction held 10 bases outside the gene matches. Germline CDR1 MDHEN, CDR2 SYDVKM. The CDR3 runs to 14 residues. Here the CDR3 reads CASSSLEGAGGYTF. CDR3 nucleotide sequence: TGTGCCAGCAGTTCTTTAGAGGGGGCAGGAGGCTACACCTTC.

The chain uses TRBV28 and TRBJ2-1; unclear D gene. Germline CDR1 and CDR2: MDHEN and SYDVKM. V lost 1 base, J lost 10 bases, and 8 bases lay in between. This CDR3 spans 12 amino acids. Here the CDR3 reads CASSLLTYEQFF. The CDR3 region has the DNA TGTGCCAGCAGTTTATTGACCTACGAGCAGTTCTTC.

J is TRBJ2-7 and V is TRBV4-1; 10 bases are a match to TRBD2. This CDR3 spans 16 amino acids. Germline CDR1 MGHRA, CDR2 YSYEKL. V lost 1 base and J lost 2; bases outside the gene matches: 5. CDR3 in amino acids: CASSQVVLAGPYEQYF. The CDR3 bases are TGCGCCAGCAGCCAAGTGGTACTAGCGGGACCCTACGAGCAGTACTTC.

The chain joins TRBV11-2 to TRBJ2-7; perhaps TRBD1 as D (6 bases). Germline CDR1 and CDR2: SGHAT and FQNNGV. There are 15 residues in the CDR3. The ends were cut back, 4 bases at V and 3 bases at J, with 16 bases in the middle. CDR3 DNA: TGTGCCAGCAGCTGGTGGTTGGACAGCAACTACGAGCAGTACTTC. It translates to CASSWWLDSNYEQYF.

This clone was found many times. V gene TRBV27 combines with J gene TRBJ2-5; no reliable D call. The J call may not be correct, given that the DNA end is closer to TRBJ2-7. The CDR3 loop spans 12 amino acids. In germline, CDR1 is MNHEY, CDR2 SMNVEV (reference sequence). In DNA, the CDR3 is TGTGCCAGCCTGACAAGCTCCTACGAGCAGTACTTC. The encoded protein is CASLTSSYEQYF.

The chain has TRBV2 and TRBJ2-7, with TRBD2 matching over 10 bases. Trimming at V came to 6 bases and at J to 3 bases, leaving 2 bases not matched to a gene. This CDR3 is built from 13 residues. The germline gives CDR1 SNHLY, CDR2 FYNNEI. This CDR3 reads CASRAGGLYEQYF. The CDR3 bases are TGTGCCAGCAGAGCGGGGGGGCTCTACGAGCAGTACTTC.

The chain recombines TRBV27 with TRBJ2-4; no firm D call. The germline V and J ends were trimmed by 6 bases and 4 bases, with 16 bases remaining between them. This CDR3 has 15 amino acids. Germline V gene data show CDR1 as MNHEY and CDR2 as SMNVEV (reference sequence). CDR3 region: CASSPILGMKNIQYF. As DNA, the CDR3 is TGTGCCAGCAGCCCGATCCTTGGGATGAAAAACATTCAGTACTTC.

The rearrangement joins TRBV5-1 to TRBJ2-7, with TRBD2 matching 7 bases. CDR1 is SGHRS and CDR2 is YFSETQ in the germline V gene. The CDR3 is made up of 14 amino acids. The trim removed 0 bases at V and 6 bases at J, leaving 6 bases unmatched. The CDR3 nucleotides read TGCGCCAGCAGCTTGGGGCTAGCGGCGGTCGAGCAGTACTTC. Its protein is CASSLGLAAVEQYF.

The chain carries TRBV6-6 and TRBJ2-2; no clear D gene. Per the germline V gene, CDR1 is MNHNY and CDR2 is SVGAGI (reference sequence). The CDR3 covers 13 residues. Trimming cost V 5 bases and J 6 bases, with 10 bases left between them. CDR3 in amino acids: CASSGEAAGELFF. DNA for the CDR3: TGTGCCAGCAGTGGCGAGGCGGCCGGGGAGCTGTTTTTT.

This clone was found once. The J gene is TRBJ2-7, the V gene TRBV25-1; possible D gene TRBD2, 5 bases. This CDR3 region has 15 residues. Germline V lookup: CDR1 MGHDK, CDR2 SYGVNS. Trimming left V 2 bases short and J 3 bases short, with 14 bases between. The CDR3 DNA sequence: TGTGCCAGCAGTGAAGAAGGAGGTGGGTACTACGAGCAGTACTTC. Its protein is CASSEEGGGYYEQYF.

This clone was detected only a few times. The same CDR3 arises from other DNA sequences in this sample as well. The chain recombines TRBV6-1 with TRBJ2-1; 12 nucleotides match TRBD2. This CDR3 contains 15 residues. Losses at the gene ends were 2 bases for V and 7 bases for J; bases not matched to a gene: 3. Germline CDR1 MNHNS, CDR2 SASEGT. The CDR3 DNA follows: TGTGCCAGCAGTGAAAGGACTAGCGGGATTAATGAGCAGTTCTTC. Protein: CASSERTSGINEQFF.

The chain carries TRBV29-1 and TRBJ2-1, with unresolved D. Germline CDR1 SQVTM, CDR2 ANQGSEA. This CDR3 region has 11 residues. Trimming removed 3 bases from V and 9 bases from J, with 9 bases in between. CDR3 amino acids: CSVDLVIEQFF. The CDR3 coding sequence is TGCAGCGTTGATCTCGTTATTGAGCAGTTCTTC.

J is TRBJ1-1 and V is TRBV10-1; tentative D call: TRBD1 (6 bases). The CDR3 totals 14 residues. V gave up 6 bases and J gave up 5 bases, with 16 bases separating them. Germline values: CDR1 WNHNN, CDR2 SYGVQD (reference sequence). CDR3 in amino acids: CASSANRAGTEAFF. CDR3 DNA: TGCGCCAGCAGCGCAAACAGGGCTGGTACTGAAGCTTTCTTT.

This chain links TRBV15 with TRBJ2-3; 10 positions agree with TRBD2. The germline V gene encodes CDR1 LNHNV and CDR2 YYDKDF (reference sequence). The CDR3 sequence is 16 residues long. V gave up 1 base and J gave up 0 bases; unmatched junction bases: 1. CDR3 in amino acids: CATSRASGSSTDTQYF. As DNA, the CDR3 is TGTGCCACCAGCAGAGCTAGCGGGAGTAGCACAGATACGCAGTATTTT.

A single count supports this clone. This chain links TRBV5-4 with TRBJ2-7, with TRBD2 identical over 11 bases. Germline-derived CDR1 and CDR2 are SGHNT and YYREEE (reference sequence). The CDR3 totals 15 residues. V shed 4 bases and J 5 bases; nucleotides not matched to a gene: 8. The CDR3 DNA reads as TGTGCCAGCAGCACAAGACTAGCGGGATCTGACGAGCAGTACTTC. Its protein is CASSTRLAGSDEQYF.

This clone appeared a few times. The chain links TRBV6-1 to TRBJ1-1; 8 nucleotides match TRBD1. Germline-derived CDR1 and CDR2 are MNHNS and SASEGT. The CDR3 extends over 15 amino acids. V lost 4 bases and J lost 10; bases outside the gene matches: 14. Here the CDR3 reads CASSVGPTGDEVAFF. In DNA form, the CDR3 reads TGTGCCAGCAGTGTGGGGCCGACAGGGGACGAGGTAGCTTTCTTT.

This sequence joins TRBV19 and TRBJ2-5; TRBD1 might be the D (5 bases). The end of the DNA fits TRBJ2-7 better, so the J call may be wrong. The CDR3 totals 13 residues. Per germline, CDR1 LNHDA and CDR2 SQIVND (reference sequence). The CDR3 loop reads CASSTDSSYEQYF. CDR3 nucleotides: TGTGCCAGTAGTACCGACAGCTCCTACGAGCAGTACTTC.

The rearrangement uses TRBV5-1 and TRBJ2-7; TRBD2 might be the D (5 bases). The CDR3 covers 12 residues. Germline-derived CDR1 and CDR2 are SGHRS and YFSETQ. V lost 4 bases and J lost 5, with 10 bases in between. The CDR3: CASSNGINEQYF. CDR3 in DNA: TGCGCCAGCAGCAACGGGATCAACGAGCAGTACTTC.

The rearrangement links TRBV2 to TRBJ2-5; perhaps TRBD1 as D (6 bases). The J call may be mistaken, given a closer DNA end match to TRBJ2-7. Germline values: CDR1 SNHLY, CDR2 FYNNEI. The CDR3 is 15 residues long. In DNA, the CDR3 is TGTGCCAGCAGTGAGTCAGGGGACGCCTACTACGAGCAGTACTTC. Protein product: CASSESGDAYYEQYF.

The CDR3 DNA is TGCGCCAGCAGCCAAACACTAGCGGGAGGCCTCTTGGAGCAGTACTTC. The encoded protein is CASSQTLAGGLLEQYF. This chain connects TRBV4-1 to TRBJ2-7; 12 bases align to TRBD2. The V gene end was trimmed by 2 bases and the J gene end by 7 bases; junction bases not matched to a gene: 9. This CDR3 contains 16 residues. The germline V gene encodes CDR1 MGHRA and CDR2 YSYEKL.

This CDR3 is CASSLLRGRGAEAFF. The CDR3, as DNA: TGTGCCAGCAGTTTGTTGCGGGGGCGGGGGGCTGAAGCTTTCTTT. This sequence joins TRBV27 and TRBJ1-1; D might be TRBD1 (6 bases). CDR3 length: 15 amino acids. CDR1 MNHEY and CDR2 SMNVEV come from the germline V gene (reference sequence). Deletions cut 3 bases from V and 6 bases from J, with 17 bases between.

The chain recombines TRBV11-1 with TRBJ1-1; TRBD1 aligns across 8 bases. The CDR3 sequence is 14 residues long. CDR1 and CDR2 (germline): SGHAT, FQDESV (reference sequence). V shed 3 bases, J shed 5 bases, and the junction held 5 bases outside the gene matches. The CDR3 loop reads CASSFRQGRTEAFF. DNA of the CDR3: TGTGCCAGCAGCTTTCGACAGGGGAGGACTGAAGCTTTCTTT.

This clone came up a few times. This CDR3 is also generated by other DNA sequences in the sample. The chain carries TRBV5-1 and TRBJ2-1, with a weak D call TRBD2 (5 bases). This CDR3 region has 15 residues. The germline V gene has CDR1 SGHRS and CDR2 YFSETQ. Trimming shortened V by 0 bases and J by 2 bases, and 9 bases separated the two germline ends. The CDR3 sequence: CASSLGGSTYNEQFF. As DNA, the CDR3 is TGCGCCAGCAGCTTGGGAGGGAGTACCTACAATGAGCAGTTCTTC.

This clone was observed a single time. The chain uses TRBV7-9 and TRBJ2-1; 8 bases agree with TRBD2. Germline V lookup: CDR1 SEHNR, CDR2 FQNEAQ (reference sequence). The CDR3 consists of 15 residues. V trimming: 5 bases; J trimming: 7 bases; junction bases outside the gene matches: 10. This CDR3 is CASSVPGLGRNEQFF. The DNA of the CDR3 is TGTGCCAGCAGCGTCCCGGGACTAGGAAGAAATGAGCAGTTCTTC.

The V call is TRBV5-5, the J call TRBJ2-7; D is perhaps TRBD1 (6 bases). Trimming pared 4 bases from V and 4 bases from J, leaving 21 bases between. This CDR3 comprises 16 residues. CDR1 is SGHKS and CDR2 is YYEKEE in the germline V gene (reference sequence). The CDR3 is CASSPRPDRLMYEQYF. CDR3 nucleotides: TGTGCCAGCAGCCCCAGACCAGACAGGTTGATGTACGAGCAGTACTTC. Complete variable domain (other parts from reference TRBV5-5 and TRBJ2-7): DAGVTQSPTHLIKTRGQQVTLRCSPISGHKSVSWYQQVLGQGPQFIFQYYEKEERGRGNFPDRFSARQFPNYSSELNVNALLLGDSALYLCASSPRPDRLMYEQYFGPGTRLTVT.

The chain is built from TRBV15 and TRBJ2-1; D unresolved. V lost 8 bases, J lost 4 bases, and 21 bases lay in between. In germline, CDR1 is LNHNV, CDR2 YYDKDF (reference sequence). CDR3 length: 16 residues. This CDR3 is CATSGEVFYRYNEQFF. The CDR3 nucleotides read TGTGCCACCTCCGGTGAGGTCTTCTATAGATACAATGAGCAGTTCTTC. Full variable domain (remainder filled in from reference TRBV15 and TRBJ2-1): DAMVIQNPRYQVTQFGKPVTLSCSQTLNHNVMYWYQQKSSQAPKLLFHYYDKDFNNEADTPDNFQSRRPNTSFCFLDIRSPGLGDTAMYLCATSGEVFYRYNEQFFGPGTRLTVL.

CDR3 amino acids: CASSDRGYNYGYTF. For the CDR3, the DNA is TGTGCCAGCAGTGACAGGGGCTATAACTATGGCTACACCTTC. The chain recombines TRBV2 with TRBJ1-2; D perhaps matches TRBD1 (6 bases). The CDR3 totals 14 residues. Trimming removed 3 bases at V and 1 base at J, with 9 bases between. The germline V gene encodes CDR1 SNHLY and CDR2 FYNNEI.